This entry concerns a single T cell receptor (beta chain). These data are taken from a study of blood T cell repertoires in COVID-19. As for the study in general: Specimens from acute and convalescent COVID-19 originated in the United States, Italy and Spain. Sources were T cells, B-cell-depleted T cells, or PBMCs; the material itself was cDNA or gDNA.

In the original processing: Reference gene primer amplification gave nucleated cell count estimates. TCRdb's table, derived via immunoSEQ multiplex PCR, lists solely in-frame clones and lacks some. The DNA gave D and trimming, while V, J and clone size come from that table. Here the sample spans some 150,000 clones, roughly 81% being singletons. This CDR3 comprises 10 residues. Germline loops: CDR1 MRHNA, CDR2 SNTAGT. V was clipped by 7 bases and J by 13 bases, with 11 bases between them. Sequences were obtained from peripheral blood. This clonotype was obtained from a man in his forties with acute or convalescent COVID-19. This chain links TRBV6-4 with TRBJ1-5; no clear D gene. CDR3 loop: CASTRRRQHF. CDR3 bases: TGTGCCAGCACCCGACGGCGGCAGCATTTT.